This T cell receptor (beta chain) was sequenced for a study of blood T cell repertoires in COVID-19. The overall study: Whether acute or convalescent, the COVID-19 samples came from the United States, Italy and Spain.

Germline V gene data show CDR1 as LNHDA and CDR2 as SQIVND (reference sequence). This CDR3 has 17 residues. With 5 bases clipped from V and 6 bases from J, the junction kept 18 bases outside the gene matches. The protocol was immunoSEQ multiplex PCR, while the TCRdb copy is restricted to in-frame clones and leaves out a portion. The table shows about 380,000 clones, with roughly 90% occurring only once. The sequencing sample was made of peripheral blood. The sequence was obtained from a middle-aged man with acute or convalescent COVID-19. V usage is TRBV19 and J usage is TRBJ2-7; 8 bases are a match to TRBD2. The CDR3 nucleotides are TGTGCCAGTAGTCCGTCGGGTGTAGCGGGGTCAGCGCGCGAGCAGTACTTC. Its translation: CASSPSGVAGSAREQYF.